These T cell receptor beta chains were read from a single sample in a study of T cell repertoires in cytomegalovirus infection. TCRdb independently ran MiXCR on the reads; one entry per CDR3 protein. The sample records about 900,000 distinct CDR3 sequences, about 33% being singletons. Antigen specificity for these receptors is unknown. Sequencing used cultured CD8+ T cells from PBMCs, obtained from culture after CMV antigen stimulation. These receptors came from a human donor in good health (CMV status not recorded). Some clones in this sample may be carry-over from other donors' samples. Both conserved end residues are part of each CDR3. Each record gives: clone size, J gene, D gene, V gene, CDR3 DNA, CDR3 protein. The D gene is left open where the match is weak. Clone size is given for some rows only: seen once, a few or many times, or a class if the clone is expanded.

many TRBJ2-1 NA TRBV7-6 TGTGCCAGCAGCTTATTCCGGTCAGATGAGCAGTTCTTC CASSLFRSDEQFF
NA TRBJ2-5 NA TRBV28 TGTGTCAGCAGTTTACTTTTAGTGCTGGGGAAGGAGACCCAGTACTTC CVSSLLLVLGKETQYF
few TRBJ1-2 NA TRBV9 TGTGCCAGCAGCGTAAGTTCCTGGTATGGCTACACCTTC CASSVSSWYGYTF
few TRBJ1-4 NA TRBV7-6 TGTGCCAGCAGCTCTAGCATAGACAGGTTTAATGAAAAACTGTTTTTT CASSSSIDRFNEKLFF
NA TRBJ2-1 TRBD1 TRBV7-9 TGTGCCAGCAGCCCGGACAGGGTGTCGGGCAATGAGCAGTTCTTC CASSPDRVSGNEQFF
NA TRBJ2-2 NA TRBV15 TGTGCCACCAGCCCTCCCCTCGTGGGGGCGGACACCGGGGAGCTGTTTTTT CATSPPLVGADTGELFF
many TRBJ1-2 TRBD1 TRBV7-2 TGTGCCAGCAGCCCCGGGACAGTGAGAAGGGGCTACACCTTC CASSPGTVRRGYTF
few TRBJ1-1 TRBD1 TRBV6-1 TGTGCCAGCAGGAAAGGCGGGACAGGGGTAAGCACTGAAGCTTTCTTT CASRKGGTGVSTEAFF
few TRBJ1-2 NA TRBV12-3/TRBV12-4 TGTGCCAGCAGCCCAATCGACAGCTATGGCTACACCTTC CASSPIDSYGYTF
NA TRBJ2-7 TRBD1 TRBV6-5 TGTGCCAGCAGTTACTCCGGACAGGGCTCCTACGAGCAGTACTTC CASSYSGQGSYEQYF
NA TRBJ2-3 TRBD1 TRBV12-3/TRBV12-4 TGTGCCAGCAGTTCTAGCTCCTCGACAGGGGCGCGAGAGGGTACAGATACGCAGTATTTT CASSSSSSTGAREGTDTQYF
NA TRBJ2-1 NA TRBV12-5 TGTGCTAGTGGTTTTCTGGGTTGGTACAATGAGCAGTTCTTC CASGFLGWYNEQFF
many TRBJ2-3 NA TRBV7-2 TGTGCCAGCAGCCTTGCGGAAACGCGGAATACGCAGTATTTT CASSLAETRNTQYF
NA TRBJ1-1 NA TRBV20-1 TGCAGTGCTAGAGTAACAGGGAAGTCAACCTTAAACACTGAAGCTTTCTTT CSARVTGKSTLNTEAFF
NA TRBJ1-5 NA TRBV19 TGTGCCAGTAGTGAGGTCGGCAGAGCGGATCAGCCCCAGCATTTT CASSEVGRADQPQHF
few TRBJ2-5 NA TRBV5-6 TGTGCCAGCAGCACGGACAGGGAGGGGAGAGAGACCCAGTACTTC CASSTDREGRETQYF
NA TRBJ1-2 TRBD1 TRBV4-3 TGCGCCAGCAGCCAATCCGACAGGGGACGTCTCTATGGCTACACCTTC CASSQSDRGRLYGYTF
few TRBJ1-3 NA TRBV9 TGTGCCAGCAGCCCTGGTGGGGCCCCAGGAAACACCATATATTTT CASSPGGAPGNTIYF
once TRBJ2-2 TRBD1 TRBV29-1 TGCAGCGTTACCGACCGGGACAGCACCGGGGAGCTGTTTTTT CSVTDRDSTGELFF
many TRBJ2-6 TRBD1 TRBV7-2 TGTGCCAGCAGCTTAGACAGGGGTCCTGGGGCCAACGTCCTGACTTTC CASSLDRGPGANVLTF
few TRBJ2-7 NA TRBV20-1 TGCAGTGCTAGAGATCCCGACAGAACCTACGAGCAGTACTTC CSARDPDRTYEQYF
NA TRBJ2-1 NA TRBV4-1 TGCGCCAGCAGCCAAGGGATAGGGGGCTACAATGAGCAGTTCTTC CASSQGIGGYNEQFF
few TRBJ2-5 TRBD1 TRBV12-3/TRBV12-4 TGTGCCAGCAGTTTAGCAGGGGGCTGGAGAGAGACCCAGTACTTC CASSLAGGWRETQYF
NA TRBJ2-5 NA TRBV6-2/TRBV6-3 TGTGCCAGCAGTGCCACAGGAAAAGAGACCCAGTACTTC CASSATGKETQYF
NA TRBJ2-3 NA TRBV11-2 TGTGCCAGCACACCTTACAGTGGCGACACAGATACGCAGTATTTT CASTPYSGDTDTQYF
NA TRBJ2-3 TRBD1 TRBV27 TGTGCCAGCAGCGCGACAGGGGTATTCGGCACAGATACGCAGTATTTT CASSATGVFGTDTQYF
NA TRBJ1-3 NA TRBV15 TGTGCCACCAGCGGGGGAAACACCATATATTTT CATSGGNTIYF
NA TRBJ2-1 TRBD2 TRBV5-1 TGCGCCAGCAGCTTGGGGGGTCTTCGTAGCGGGGGGACCTACAATGAGCAGTTCTTC CASSLGGLRSGGTYNEQFF
NA TRBJ2-4 NA TRBV12-3/TRBV12-4 TGTGCCAGCAGTTCCCTGACCAAAAAAAACATTCAGTACTTC CASSSLTKKNIQYF
NA TRBJ2-5 NA TRBV6-6 TGTGCCAGCAGTTACCCGGGACAAGGGGAGACCCAGTACTTC CASSYPGQGETQYF
many TRBJ1-2 NA TRBV27 TGTGCCAGCAGTTTATCGCGGGACCCTAACTATGGCTACACCTTC CASSLSRDPNYGYTF
many TRBJ1-4 NA TRBV7-9 TGTGCCAGCAGCTTTGTACAGGGAACTAATGAAAAACTGTTTTTT CASSFVQGTNEKLFF
few TRBJ2-1 NA TRBV6-2/TRBV6-3 TGTGCCAGCAGACCTCGACCCTACTCCTACAATGAGCAGTTCTTC CASRPRPYSYNEQFF
many TRBJ1-1 NA TRBV7-2 TGTGCCAGCAGCTATCACCTGGGGGGCACTGAAGCTTTCTTT CASSYHLGGTEAFF
few TRBJ2-3 TRBD1 TRBV4-1 TGTGCCAGCAGCCAAGCGGACAGGGTCGGGACAGATACGCAGTATTTT CASSQADRVGTDTQYF
few TRBJ2-1 NA TRBV27 TGTGCCAGCAGTTTATGGCTGACCTACAATGAGCAGTTCTTC CASSLWLTYNEQFF
many TRBJ2-7 NA TRBV12-3/TRBV12-4 TGTGCCAGCAGTTTGGAGGGGTTGAACTACGAGCAGTACTTC CASSLEGLNYEQYF
many TRBJ2-5 NA TRBV7-9 TGTGCCAGCAGCTTGACCTCACGGGGAGAGACCCAGTACTTC CASSLTSRGETQYF
many TRBJ2-1 TRBD2 TRBV6-5 TGTGCCAGCAGTTACGTGGCTAGCGGGGGTTACAATGAGCAGTTCTTC CASSYVASGGYNEQFF
NA TRBJ1-1 NA TRBV25-1 TGTGCCAGCAGTGATGACTACCCCCTATTGAACACTGAAGCTTTCTTT CASSDDYPLLNTEAFF
many TRBJ2-7 TRBD2 TRBV7-9 TGTGCCAGCAGCTTAGACCCCAGGACTAGTAAGGACTCCTACGAGCAGTACTTC CASSLDPRTSKDSYEQYF
few TRBJ2-5 TRBD2 TRBV2 TGTGCCAGCAGTGAACCCGGGGGGGCAAAGACCCAGTACTTC CASSEPGGAKTQYF
few TRBJ2-1 TRBD1 TRBV2 TGTGCCAGCAGGCCGGGACAGGGCCTTGAGCAGTTCTTC CASRPGQGLEQFF
NA TRBJ2-1 NA TRBV12-5 TGTGCTAGTGGTTTGATCAGGCCCCCCTCCTACAATGAGCAGTTCTTC CASGLIRPPSYNEQFF
few TRBJ1-1 TRBD1 TRBV19 TGTGCCAGTAGATACAGGGGCAGGGGGCGCCTGAACACTGAAGCTTTCTTT CASRYRGRGRLNTEAFF
many TRBJ2-3 NA TRBV7-8 TGTGCCAGCAGCTTAGTCAGGGGAATATACACAGATACGCAGTATTTT CASSLVRGIYTDTQYF
few TRBJ1-4 TRBD1 TRBV6-1 TGTGCCAGCAAGGACAGGGTGACTAATGAAAAACTGTTTTTT CASKDRVTNEKLFF
NA TRBJ2-2 NA TRBV9 TGTGCCAGCAGGAGTAGCGACACCGGGGAGCTGTTTTTT CASRSSDTGELFF
NA TRBJ1-5 TRBD1 TRBV11-2 TGTGCCAGCAGCACCCGTACAGGGGACAATCAGCCCCAGCATTTT CASSTRTGDNQPQHF
NA TRBJ1-2 NA TRBV29-1 TGCAGCGCCCCGGCGGAGTACCCGAACTATGGCTACACCTTC CSAPAEYPNYGYTF
NA TRBJ2-7 NA TRBV5-8 TGTGCCAGCAGCGCGGACTTGGACTCCTACGAGCAGTACTTC CASSADLDSYEQYF
NA TRBJ2-2 TRBD2 TRBV14 TGTGCCAGCAGCCAAGAACTAGCGGGGCCTTTCACCGGGGAGCTGTTTTTT CASSQELAGPFTGELFF
NA TRBJ2-7 TRBD1 TRBV7-9 TGTGCCAGCAGTTCCACAGGGGATCATCCGGGCGAGCAGTACTTC CASSSTGDHPGEQYF
NA TRBJ2-7 NA TRBV20-1 TGCAGTGCTAGAGCGAGGTATTTGGCCAACGAGCAGTACTTC CSARARYLANEQYF